Listed here is a single T cell receptor beta chain. The data belong to a study of blood T cell repertoires in COVID-19. CDR3 length: 13 residues. V was clipped by 7 bases and J by 5 bases, with 14 bases between them. CDR1 is KGHDR, CDR2 SFDVKD, per germline. TCRdb's table, derived via immunoSEQ multiplex PCR, lists solely in-frame clones and lacks some. Of about 130,000 clones in the sample, about 79% are singletons; the top ten hold roughly 15%. Material: peripheral blood. The clonotype originates from a woman between 45 and 60 years old with acute or convalescent COVID-19. The rearrangement links TRBV24-1 to TRBJ2-7; D is perhaps TRBD1 (5 bases). The CDR3 DNA sequence: TGTGCCACCAGCGAATCCCAGGGCCACGAGCAGTACTTC. Translation gives CATSESQGHEQYF.